Presented here are 27 T cell receptor beta chains from one specimen sequenced in a study of graft-versus-host responses after intestinal transplantation. No antigen has been identified for these receptors. Clones were read by immunoSEQ multiplex PCR, and TCRdb kept only the in-frame ones, dropping some. The repertoire holds about 86,000 clones, with 88% as singletons. Sequencing used unstimulated CD4+ T cells sorted from spleen or lymph node cells, obtained before transplant. Receptor source: a human donor who was the organ donor for an intestinal transplant.

This chain links TRBV6-1 with TRBJ1-4; 7 bases are shared with TRBD1. Unmatched junction bases numbered 7, after V lost 4 bases and J lost 5 bases. The CDR3 has 15 residues. CDR1 MNHNS and CDR2 SASEGT come from the germline V gene. In DNA form, the CDR3 reads TGTGCCAGCAGTGCCCTAGGGGGCGAGAATGAAAAACTGTTTTTT. It is translated as CASSALGGENEKLFF.

The chain recombines TRBV7-2 with TRBJ2-2, with TRBD1 identical over 9 bases. This CDR3 region has 17 residues. CDR1 is SGHTA, CDR2 FQGNSA, per germline. V shed 2 bases, J shed 3 bases, and the junction held 7 bases outside the gene matches. The DNA for the CDR3 is TGTGCCAGCAGCTTAAGGGGGACAGGGATCTACACCGGGGAGCTGTTTTTT. It yields the protein CASSLRGTGIYTGELFF.

As DNA, the CDR3 is TGCGCCAGCAGTACGGGACAATCCCATAGCGCAGATACGCAGTATTTT. Translation: CASSTGQSHSADTQYF. V is TRBV5-1 and J is TRBJ2-3; tentatively, D is TRBD1 (6 bases). This CDR3 region has 16 residues. Trimming removed 5 bases at V and 4 bases at J, with 20 bases between. Germline V lookup: CDR1 SGHRS, CDR2 YFSETQ.

J is TRBJ2-5 and V is TRBV5-1; D gene unclear. Germline V CDR1 and CDR2: SGHRS, YFSETQ. The CDR3 has 13 amino acids. V lost 0 bases and J 4 bases, leaving 7 bases between the germline ends. CDR3 sequence (DNA): TGCGCCAGCAGCTTGGTATCCGGAGAGACCCAGTACTTC. It encodes CASSLVSGETQYF.

This rearrangement joins TRBV4-3 to TRBJ2-1; perhaps TRBD2 as D (6 bases). Germline assignment: CDR1 LGHNA and CDR2 YSLEER. The CDR3 runs 15 residues. With 1 base removed from V and 12 bases from J, the gap between germline ends came to 19 bases. Here the CDR3 DNA reads TGCGCCAGCAGCCAAGGATTGACTAGAGATGGTGTGCAGTTCTTC. It specifies CASSQGLTRDGVQFF.

The V gene is TRBV6-1, the J gene TRBJ1-3, with a weak D call TRBD1 (5 bases). CDR1 is MNHNS, CDR2 SASEGT, per germline. The V and J ends lost 1 base and 0 bases respectively, with 7 bases between them. This CDR3 is 15 amino acids long. CDR3 nucleotides: TGTGCCAGCAGTGAAGTCGGGGGCTCTGGAAACACCATATATTTT. Amino acids: CASSEVGGSGNTIYF.

This clone was seen a single time. This sequence joins TRBV7-8 and TRBJ1-2; D uncertain. CDR1 is SGHVS, CDR2 FQNEAQ, per germline. CDR3 size: 12 residues. V shed 5 bases and J shed 5 bases, with 9 bases lying between them. The CDR3 region is CASSRGVYGYTF. The CDR3 bases are TGTGCCAGCAGCCGAGGAGTATATGGCTACACCTTC.

This clone was recorded a few times. For the CDR3, the DNA is TGTGCCAGCAGCCAGCTTGCCGGGACTAGCGGGACTCGTGAGCAGTTCTTC. Translating it yields CASSQLAGTSGTREQFF. The chain is built from TRBV4-2 and TRBJ2-1; 13 nucleotides line up with TRBD2. The J segment lost 9 bases and the V segment lost 3 bases, leaving 11 bases of the junction unmatched. This CDR3 has 17 residues. Germline-derived CDR1 and CDR2 are LGHNA and YNFKEQ.

The rearrangement joins TRBV6-5 to TRBJ1-4; TRBD1 is a possible D gene (5 bases). The CDR3 runs to 12 residues. Germline V gene data show CDR1 as MNHEY and CDR2 as SVGAGI. Trimming took off 6 bases at V and 17 bases at J, with 19 bases between the two ends. CDR3 sequence reads: CASSSPGLTLFF. CDR3 nucleotide sequence: TGTGCCAGCAGCTCCCCGGGACTGACGCTTTTTTTT.

This clone was counted between two and nine times. The chain uses TRBV5-1 and TRBJ2-5; the D gene is possibly TRBD2 (6 bases). Germline loops: CDR1 SGHRS, CDR2 YFSETQ. V was shortened by 0 bases and J by 2 bases, with 8 bases between the two germline ends. The CDR3 consists of 14 residues. The CDR3 protein is CASSLDAGQETQYF. The CDR3, as DNA: TGCGCCAGCAGCTTGGATGCGGGGCAAGAGACCCAGTACTTC. Full variable domain (missing parts from reference TRBV5-1 and TRBJ2-5): KAGVTQTPRYLIKTRGQQVTLSCSPISGHRSVSWYQQTPGQGLQFLFEYFSETQRNKGNFPGRFSGRQFSNSRSEMNVSTLELGDSALYLCASSLDAGQETQYFGPGTRLLVL.

The sample holds one count of this clone. The chain carries TRBV10-3 and TRBJ1-4, with TRBD1 matching 7 bases. Unmatched junction bases numbered 10, after V lost 10 bases and J lost 8 bases. The CDR3 contains 13 residues. The germline V gene has CDR1 ENHRY and CDR2 SYGVKD. CDR3 nucleotide sequence: TGTGCCACCGGAACAGGGGTTGGAGAAAAACTGTTTTTT. This sequence encodes CATGTGVGEKLFF.

The gene calls are TRBV5-1 and TRBJ2-3; 10 bases map to TRBD2. The CDR3 has 16 residues. Per germline, CDR1 SGHRS and CDR2 YFSETQ. With 4 bases clipped from V and 7 bases from J, the junction kept 12 bases outside the gene matches. The CDR3 DNA sequence: TGCGCCAGCAGCCTACTAAAGCGGGAGGGGAAAAATACGCAGTATTTT. The encoded protein is CASSLLKREGKNTQYF.

This sequence joins TRBV4-1 and TRBJ1-1, with D maybe TRBD1 (5 bases). The germline V gene encodes CDR1 MGHRA and CDR2 YSYEKL. This CDR3 contains 14 residues. Deletions cut 4 bases from V and 1 base from J, with 10 bases between. DNA of the CDR3: TGCGCCAGCAGCCGAGTTGACAGGAACACTGAAGCTTTCTTT. Its translation: CASSRVDRNTEAFF.

The rearrangement links TRBV5-1 to TRBJ1-2; 10 nucleotides agree with TRBD1. Germline V gene data show CDR1 as SGHRS and CDR2 as YFSETQ. This CDR3 region has 14 residues. The V and J ends lost 0 bases and 8 bases, in that order; junction bases with no gene match: 4. For the CDR3, the DNA is TGCGCCAGCAGCTTGGGACAGGGGGCATGGGGCTACACCTTC. Protein product: CASSLGQGAWGYTF.

V usage is TRBV6-6 and J usage is TRBJ2-7, with TRBD2 matching over 8 bases. Germline CDR1 MNHNY, CDR2 SVGAGI (reference sequence). The CDR3 is 14 amino acids. With V trimmed by 5 bases and J by 7 bases, 10 bases remained unmatched. Written as DNA, the CDR3 is TGTGCCAGCAGTCGCCCGGGACTAGATCGGGAGCAGTACTTC. Protein sequence: CASSRPGLDREQYF.

Note on this clone: Germline is not matched at one junction end, which may reflect a read error. The rearrangement uses TRBV7-7 and TRBJ1-1, with unresolved D. CDR1 is SSHAT and CDR2 is FNYEAQ in the germline V gene (reference sequence). The CDR3 is 13 amino acids. CDR3 sequence (DNA): TGTGCTAGCAGCTTAACAGTTAACACTGAAGCTTTCTTT. Translating it yields CASSLTVNTEAFF.

This clone was counted a single time. The V and J genes are TRBV29-1 and TRBJ2-3; TRBD2 matches at 10 bases. The CDR3 is 14 amino acids. Unmatched junction bases numbered 8, after V lost 5 bases and J lost 6 bases. CDR1 is SQVTM and CDR2 is ANQGSEA in the germline V gene. The CDR3 reads CSVRVLAGVDTQYF. The CDR3 bases are TGCAGCGTTAGGGTCCTAGCGGGAGTGGATACGCAGTATTTT.

V and J are TRBV4-3 and TRBJ2-2; perhaps TRBD2 as D (7 bases). The germline V and J ends were trimmed by 1 base and 5 bases, with 17 bases remaining between them. Germline-derived CDR1 and CDR2 are LGHNA and YSLEER. This CDR3 contains 17 residues. The chain's CDR3 is CASSQATSVRGTGELFF. DNA of the CDR3: TGCGCCAGCAGCCAAGCAACTAGCGTGAGGGGGACCGGGGAGCTGTTTTTT.

The gene calls are TRBV7-2 and TRBJ2-1; 7 bases align to TRBD2. The CDR3 extends over 16 amino acids. Germline V gives CDR1 SGHTA, CDR2 FQGNSA. The V gene end was trimmed by 6 bases and the J gene end by 9 bases; junction bases not matched to a gene: 17. The CDR3 nucleotides are TGTGCCAGCAGTGGGAGGGGCCCGGGAAAACTTAGTGAGCAGTTCTTC. Translated, it gives CASSGRGPGKLSEQFF. Together with reference TRBV7-2 and TRBJ2-1, the CDR3 gives the full variable domain: GAGVSQSPSNKVTEKGKDVELRCDPISGHTALYWYRQSLGQGLEFLIYFQGNSAPDKSGLPSDRFSAERTGGSVSTLTIQRTQQEDSAVYLCASSGRGPGKLSEQFFGPGTRLTVL.

The V gene is TRBV7-6, the J gene TRBJ2-2; D unclear. Trimming stripped 4 bases from V and 5 bases from J, with 5 bases between. The V gene's germline CDR1 is SGHVS and CDR2 FNYEAQ. The CDR3 has 12 residues. CDR3 loop: CASSSPTGELFF. The CDR3 DNA reads TGTGCCAGCAGCTCCCCTACCGGGGAGCTGTTTTTT.

The chain uses TRBV5-1 and TRBJ1-4; 8 nucleotides line up with TRBD1. CDR1 SGHRS and CDR2 YFSETQ come from the germline V gene. This CDR3 has 14 residues. After removal of 0 bases from V and 7 bases from J, the junction contained 2 bases not matched to a gene. For the CDR3, the DNA is TGCGCCAGCAGCTTGGAGACAGGGGCTGAAAAACTGTTTTTT. As protein: CASSLETGAEKLFF.

This chain connects TRBV5-1 to TRBJ2-7; 9 positions match TRBD1. V trimming: 4 bases; J trimming: 1 base; junction bases outside the gene matches: 9. CDR1 SGHRS and CDR2 YFSETQ come from the germline V gene. The CDR3 has 16 residues. CDR3 sequence: CASSPTGGASSYEQYF. The CDR3 DNA is TGCGCCAGCAGCCCTACAGGGGGCGCCAGTTCCTACGAGCAGTACTTC.

V gene TRBV7-3 combines with J gene TRBJ2-2; 7 bases line up with TRBD2. The CDR3 spans 15 residues. Germline V gives CDR1 SGHTA, CDR2 FQGTGA. With V trimmed by 5 bases and J by 5 bases, 8 bases remained unmatched. The CDR3 sequence is CASSPALGGTGELFF. For the CDR3, the DNA is TGTGCCAGCAGCCCCGCGTTGGGGGGGACCGGGGAGCTGTTTTTT.

The chain links TRBV9 to TRBJ1-4; TRBD1 matches at 7 bases. V lost 0 bases, J lost 7 bases, and 12 bases stayed unmatched. The CDR3 spans 17 residues. CDR1 SGDLS and CDR2 YYNGEE come from the germline V gene. The CDR3 nucleotides are TGTGCCAGCAGCGTAGGCACAGGACAGGCGGCCAGTGAAAAACTGTTTTTT. It translates to CASSVGTGQAASEKLFF.

This rearrangement joins TRBV18 to TRBJ1-1; no clear D gene. This CDR3 contains 14 residues. Looked up from germline, CDR1 is KGHSH and CDR2 is LQKENI. V was pared by 4 bases and J by 1 base, with 10 bases between. As DNA, the CDR3 is TGTGCCAGCTCACTGCAGGTGGGGAACACTGAAGCTTTCTTT. Its protein product is CASSLQVGNTEAFF.

J is TRBJ1-1 and V is TRBV28; TRBD1 matches 7 bases. The CDR3 is 15 amino acids. Germline trimming cut 6 bases from V and 5 bases from J; bases unmatched to any gene: 12. Per the germline V gene, CDR1 is MDHEN and CDR2 is SYDVKM. Here the CDR3 reads CASSQIDRDRTEAFF. The DNA for the CDR3 is TGTGCCAGCAGCCAGATCGACAGGGACCGGACTGAAGCTTTCTTT.

V and J are TRBV7-3 and TRBJ2-6; TRBD2 matches at 7 bases. J was trimmed by 0 bases and V by 5 bases; bases with no gene match: 7. The CDR3 consists of 17 residues. CDR1 and CDR2 (germline): SGHTA, FQGTGA. Written as DNA, the CDR3 is TGTGCCAGCAGCCCGGGGCGGGGGTTCTCTGGGGCCAACGTCCTGACTTTC. Its translation: CASSPGRGFSGANVLTF.